These T cell receptor beta chains were read from a single sample in a study of cytotoxic CD8 clonotypes in ibrutinib-treated CLL. Libraries were prepared by immunoSEQ multiplex PCR; TCRdb keeps only in-frame clonotypes and omits some of them. The sample consists of roughly 160,000 clones, roughly four fifths of them appearing once. Sequenced here: PBMCs, sampled after 24 months of ibrutinib treatment. These receptor sequences come from a human donor with chronic lymphocytic leukemia. CDR3s include the opening cysteine and the closing phenylalanine or tryptophan. A D gene is named only where the DNA matches it firmly. Clone size is shown for a subset of rows, as once, few, many or a class of expanded clone.

j_call: TRBJ1-1
v_call: TRBV2
d_call: -
clone_size: -
cdr3_length: 18
cdr3_aa: CASTEDRWGFWSNTEAFF
cdr3_nt: TGTGCCAGCACCGAAGACAGGTGGGGGTTTTGGTCGAACACTGAAGCTTTCTTT

j_call: TRBJ2-1
v_call: TRBV7-2
d_call: -
clone_size: -
cdr3_length: 14
cdr3_aa: CASSLVGSYNEQFF
cdr3_nt: TGTGCCAGCAGCTTAGTAGGCTCCTACAATGAGCAGTTCTTC

j_call: TRBJ1-1
v_call: TRBV11-2
d_call: TRBD1
clone_size: once
cdr3_length: 15
cdr3_aa: CASGTGVILGTEAFF
cdr3_nt: TGTGCCAGCGGGACAGGGGTCATCCTTGGGACTGAAGCTTTCTTT

j_call: TRBJ2-3
v_call: TRBV15
d_call: -
clone_size: -
cdr3_length: 12
cdr3_aa: CATSRGPDTQYF
cdr3_nt: TGTGCCACCAGCAGGGGCCCAGATACGCAGTATTTT

j_call: TRBJ2-2
v_call: TRBV7-2
d_call: TRBD2
clone_size: -
cdr3_length: 18
cdr3_aa: CASSLRLAGVQHAGELFF
cdr3_nt: TGTGCCAGCAGCTTAAGGTTAGCGGGAGTTCAGCACGCCGGAGAGCTGTTTTTT

j_call: TRBJ2-5
v_call: TRBV7-8
d_call: -
clone_size: -
cdr3_length: 18
cdr3_aa: CASSLVQPGTDRQETQYF
cdr3_nt: TGTGCCAGCAGCTTAGTTCAACCCGGGACGGATCGCCAAGAGACCCAGTACTTC

j_call: TRBJ2-3
v_call: TRBV4-3
d_call: -
clone_size: -
cdr3_length: 15
cdr3_aa: CASSQVAGSTDTQYF
cdr3_nt: TGCGCCAGCAGCCAAGTGGCGGGAAGCACAGATACGCAGTATTTT

j_call: TRBJ2-5
v_call: TRBV7-2
d_call: -
clone_size: -
cdr3_length: 20
cdr3_aa: CASSLAGTLTRLRSGETQYF
cdr3_nt: TGTGCCAGCAGCTTAGCAGGGACACTCACACGTTTACGGTCGGGAGAGACCCAGTACTTC

j_call: TRBJ2-6
v_call: TRBV30
d_call: -
clone_size: once
cdr3_length: 16
cdr3_aa: CAWSVKEATGANVLTF
cdr3_nt: TGTGCCTGGAGTGTAAAGGAGGCGACTGGGGCCAACGTCCTGACTTTC

j_call: TRBJ2-3
v_call: TRBV19
d_call: -
clone_size: -
cdr3_length: 14
cdr3_aa: CASGLTGGTDTQYF
cdr3_nt: TGTGCCAGTGGTCTCACGGGGGGCACAGATACGCAGTATTTT

j_call: TRBJ1-4
v_call: TRBV2
d_call: TRBD1
clone_size: -
cdr3_length: 14
cdr3_aa: CASRIRQGSEKLFF
cdr3_nt: TGTGCCAGCAGAATAAGACAGGGGAGCGAAAAACTGTTTTTT

j_call: TRBJ1-2
v_call: TRBV6-5
d_call: -
clone_size: once
cdr3_length: 11
cdr3_aa: CASRRAGGYTF
cdr3_nt: TGTGCCAGCAGGAGAGCGGGTGGCTACACCTTC

j_call: TRBJ1-1
v_call: TRBV4-2
d_call: -
clone_size: -
cdr3_length: 15
cdr3_aa: CASSQGDRLNTEAFF
cdr3_nt: TGTGCCAGCAGCCAAGGCGACAGGTTGAACACTGAAGCTTTCTTT

j_call: TRBJ1-2
v_call: TRBV5-6
d_call: TRBD1
clone_size: -
cdr3_length: 14
cdr3_aa: CASSLWAGGYGYTF
cdr3_nt: TGTGCCAGCAGCTTGTGGGCAGGGGGATATGGCTACACCTTC

j_call: TRBJ2-7
v_call: TRBV6-1
d_call: TRBD1
clone_size: -
cdr3_length: 14
cdr3_aa: CASSGTGEGGEQYF
cdr3_nt: TGTGCCAGCAGCGGGACAGGGGAAGGGGGGGAGCAGTACTTC

j_call: TRBJ2-3
v_call: TRBV18
d_call: -
clone_size: once
cdr3_length: 16
cdr3_aa: CASSPGLGGATDTQYF
cdr3_nt: TGTGCCAGCTCACCGGGACTAGGGGGCGCCACAGATACGCAGTATTTT

j_call: TRBJ1-3
v_call: TRBV25-1
d_call: -
clone_size: -
cdr3_length: 12
cdr3_aa: CASRSRGNTIYF
cdr3_nt: TGTGCCAGCAGGTCCAGGGGAAACACCATATATTTT

j_call: TRBJ1-2
v_call: TRBV10-3
d_call: TRBD1
clone_size: -
cdr3_length: 18
cdr3_aa: CAISEPGQGKRYDYGYTF
cdr3_nt: TGTGCCATCAGTGAGCCGGGACAGGGGAAGCGTTACGACTATGGCTACACCTTC

j_call: TRBJ2-7
v_call: TRBV7-6
d_call: -
clone_size: few
cdr3_length: 14
cdr3_aa: CASSLALGFSEQYF
cdr3_nt: TGTGCCAGCAGCTTAGCGCTTGGGTTTTCGGAGCAGTACTTC

j_call: TRBJ1-3
v_call: TRBV7-9
d_call: -
clone_size: -
cdr3_length: 13
cdr3_aa: CASTTGGGNTIYF
cdr3_nt: TGTGCCAGCACCACGGGAGGTGGAAACACCATATATTTT

j_call: TRBJ2-7
v_call: TRBV9
d_call: TRBD2
clone_size: few
cdr3_length: 15
cdr3_aa: CASSVLAGGPYEQYF
cdr3_nt: TGTGCCAGCAGCGTCTTGGCGGGAGGGCCCTACGAGCAGTACTTC

j_call: TRBJ2-3
v_call: TRBV30
d_call: -
clone_size: -
cdr3_length: 14
cdr3_aa: CAWSVRGGADTQYF
cdr3_nt: TGTGCCTGGAGTGTACGGGGCGGAGCTGATACGCAGTATTTT

j_call: TRBJ2-7
v_call: TRBV7-8
d_call: -
clone_size: once
cdr3_length: 14
cdr3_aa: CASSPRGVVQEQYF
cdr3_nt: TGTGCCAGCAGCCCCAGGGGGGTGGTTCAAGAGCAGTACTTC

j_call: TRBJ2-1
v_call: TRBV5-1
d_call: -
clone_size: -
cdr3_length: 17
cdr3_aa: CASSRTKDSSSYNEQFF
cdr3_nt: TGCGCCAGCAGCCGCACAAAAGATTCAAGCTCCTACAATGAGCAGTTCTTC

j_call: TRBJ1-1
v_call: TRBV18
d_call: TRBD1
clone_size: -
cdr3_length: 15
cdr3_aa: CASSPRGGHYTEAFF
cdr3_nt: TGTGCCAGCTCACCCAGGGGGGGTCATTACACTGAAGCTTTCTTT

j_call: TRBJ2-7
v_call: TRBV4-3
d_call: -
clone_size: once
cdr3_length: 13
cdr3_aa: CASSPTAGYEQYF
cdr3_nt: TGCGCCAGCAGCCCCACGGCTGGGTACGAGCAGTACTTC

j_call: TRBJ2-3
v_call: TRBV19
d_call: TRBD1
clone_size: -
cdr3_length: 15
cdr3_aa: CASSRTGQGDSTQYF
cdr3_nt: TGTGCCAGTAGTAGAACGGGACAGGGGGACAGCACGCAGTATTTT

j_call: TRBJ1-1
v_call: TRBV7-2
d_call: -
clone_size: many
cdr3_length: 15
cdr3_aa: CASSLGLWGSTEAFF
cdr3_nt: TGTGCCAGCAGCTTAGGGTTATGGGGATCCACTGAAGCTTTCTTT

j_call: TRBJ2-5
v_call: TRBV4-3
d_call: -
clone_size: -
cdr3_length: 13
cdr3_aa: CASSQHIQETQYF
cdr3_nt: TGCGCCAGCAGCCAACATATCCAAGAGACCCAGTACTTC

j_call: TRBJ1-1
v_call: TRBV19
d_call: TRBD1
clone_size: once
cdr3_length: 13
cdr3_aa: CASSIRGTGGAFF
cdr3_nt: TGTGCCAGTAGTATACGAGGAACAGGGGGAGCTTTCTTT

j_call: TRBJ1-2
v_call: TRBV10-2
d_call: -
clone_size: once
cdr3_length: 12
cdr3_aa: CASSDGPGGYTF
cdr3_nt: TGCGCCAGCAGTGACGGTCCGGGGGGCTACACCTTC

j_call: TRBJ1-3
v_call: TRBV5-1
d_call: -
clone_size: -
cdr3_length: 16
cdr3_aa: CASSLDGPDSGNTIYF
cdr3_nt: TGCGCCAGCAGCTTGGATGGTCCAGATTCTGGAAACACCATATATTTT

j_call: TRBJ2-5
v_call: TRBV7-6
d_call: -
clone_size: once
cdr3_length: 12
cdr3_aa: CASSLHQETQYF
cdr3_nt: TGTGCCAGCAGCTTACACCAAGAGACCCAGTACTTC

j_call: TRBJ2-3
v_call: TRBV6-1
d_call: -
clone_size: -
cdr3_length: 14
cdr3_aa: CASTTPPRADTQYF
cdr3_nt: TGTGCCAGCACGACACCACCTCGGGCAGATACGCAGTATTTT